Sequencing of this TCR beta chain was carried out in a study of identifying expanded T cells in peripheral blood. General observations from the study: Approximately two-week clone count variance significantly increased as total template count grew.

The table came from immunoSEQ multiplex PCR; TCRdb's copy has only in-frame clones and leaves some out. The sample lists 100,000 to 150,000 clones; more than 80% were seen once. This CDR3 is 13 amino acids long. CDR1 and CDR2 (germline): SQVTM, ANQGSEA. Trimming removed 4 bases from V and 3 bases from J, with 12 bases in between. Regarding this clone: Its antigen is not known.

The material sequenced was blood. This receptor was identified in a person aged 18 to 75 in good health. The V and J genes are TRBV29-1 and TRBJ2-5; no reliable D call. The CDR3: CSVVMAGKETQYF. For the CDR3, the DNA is TGCAGCGTTGTGATGGCAGGCAAAGAGACCCAGTACTTC. The full variable domain, with the rest looked up from reference TRBV29-1 and TRBJ2-5, is SAVISQKPSRDICQRGTSLTIQCQVDSQVTMMFWYRQQPGQSLTLIATANQGSEATYESGFVIDKFPISRPNLTFSTLTVSNMSPEDSSIYLCSVVMAGKETQYFGPGTRLLVL.